Listed here is a single TCR beta chain. Its antigen is not identified. Researchers used genomic DNA as the template to profile TCR beta VDJ and CDR3. Using its own MiXCR run on the reads, TCRdb lists one record per CDR3 protein. The table records some 140,000 distinct CDR3 sequences, roughly half of them present only once. The data were taken from a study of CD8+CD57+ T cells in acquired aplastic anemia. Study findings and constraints: Comparison of patients with controls identified approximately 28 shared CD8+ CDR3 sequences.

V was trimmed by 7 bases and J by 4 bases, leaving 13 bases between them. Germline values: CDR1 MNHNS, CDR2 SASEGT. There are 14 residues in the CDR3. Patients chosen for sequencing had CD8+CD57+ cells that had expanded, as shown by flow cytometry. The cohort consisted entirely of patients having severe acquired aplastic anemia. This sequence originates from a human donor with aplastic anemia. The rearrangement joins TRBV6-1 to TRBJ1-4; D gene unclear. The source material was sorted CD4+, CD8+, or CD8+CD57+ T cells (not recorded which) from PBMCs. Here the CDR3 DNA reads TGTGCCAGCAAGCTGACAATGGGTAATGAAAAACTGTTTTTT. Protein sequence: CASKLTMGNEKLFF.